Below are 18 T cell receptor beta chains sequenced from a single sample in a study of molecular identifiers for immune sequencing clone quantification. TCRdb recomputed calls from the PCR reads with MiXCR, one row per CDR3 protein. The profile shows about 640,000 distinct CDR3 sequences, just under 20% of them singletons. The sample consisted of naive CD8+ T cells from blood, with Jurkat cell RNA spiked in. This sample's subset: FACS-sorted CD8+CD4-CCR7+CD45RA+ naive T cells. Receptors were obtained from a human donor in good health. Some libraries in this study had Jurkat cell RNA spiked in.

This clonotype was seen ten or more times. The gene calls are TRBV10-2 and TRBJ2-2; a weak D match, TRBD1 (5 bases). The CDR3 extends over 15 amino acids. Germline V gene data show CDR1 as WSHSY and CDR2 as SAAADI. Between the trimmed V and J ends, which lost 6 bases and 0 bases, there was a span of 11 bases. The CDR3 sequence is CASRDSSPNTGELFF. The CDR3 coding sequence is TGCGCCAGCAGAGACAGTTCCCCGAACACCGGGGAGCTGTTTTTT.

For this clonotype: One junction end disagrees with the germline gene, perhaps due to a read error. The chain combines TRBV20-1 with TRBJ2-1; D is tentatively TRBD1 or TRBD2 (5 bases each). The CDR3 has 15 amino acids. Germline V gene sequence: CDR1 DFQATT, CDR2 SNEGSKA (reference sequence). CDR3 in DNA: TGCAGTGCTAGAGACCTCCGGGACCCACCGGGTGAGCAGCTCTTC. Translation gives CSARDLRDPPGEQLF.

This clonotype was seen a handful of times. The chain combines TRBV6-5 with TRBJ2-1; 9 bases are a match to TRBD1. Losses at the gene ends were 2 bases for V and 6 bases for J; bases not matched to a gene: 5. Germline V gives CDR1 MNHEY, CDR2 SVGAGI. The CDR3 is 15 amino acids. CDR3 in DNA: TGTGCCAGCAGTTACGCCGCGACAGGGGGCAATGAGCAGTTCTTC. Translating it yields CASSYAATGGNEQFF.

This clonotype was picked up many times. The V and J genes are TRBV20-1 and TRBJ1-4, with TRBD1 as a possible D gene (5 bases). The germline V gene encodes CDR1 DFQATT and CDR2 SNEGSKA (reference sequence). V was shortened by 3 bases and J by 3 bases, with 20 bases between the two germline ends. The CDR3 contains 17 residues. The CDR3 DNA reads TGCAGTGCTAGGCCCCTGGGGGTCGGGGGGGCTAATGAAAAACTGTTTTTT. This encodes CSARPLGVGGANEKLFF.

The table lists this clonotype with a few counts. The V gene is TRBV2, the J gene TRBJ2-7; D perhaps matches TRBD2 (7 bases). CDR1 is SNHLY, CDR2 FYNNEI, per germline. Trimming removed 8 bases at V and 4 bases at J, with 12 bases between. The CDR3 sequence is 12 residues long. CDR3 amino acids: CASEGGGYEQYF. The DNA of the CDR3 is TGTGCCAGCGAGGGAGGGGGTTACGAGCAGTACTTC.

The V and J genes are TRBV10-2 and TRBJ1-1; perhaps TRBD1 as D (6 bases). The germline CDR1 and CDR2 sequences are WSHSY and SAAADI. V was shortened by 8 bases and J by 6 bases, with 13 bases between the two germline ends. This CDR3 region has 12 residues. The CDR3 sequence is CASSEEGAEAFF. The CDR3 DNA is TGCGCCAGCTCGGAGGAGGGGGCTGAAGCTTTCTTT.

This sequence joins TRBV10-3 and TRBJ2-1; D ambiguous. The CDR3 extends over 15 amino acids. The V and J ends lost 5 bases and 0 bases respectively, with 11 bases between them. Germline CDR1 and CDR2: ENHRY and SYGVKD. DNA for the CDR3: TGTGCCATCAGTCAAGTCGATAGCTCCTACAATGAGCAGTTCTTC. Its protein is CAISQVDSSYNEQFF.

Only a few counts were recorded for this clonotype. The chain carries TRBV3-1 and TRBJ2-7; 10 bases align to TRBD2. The length of the CDR3 is 17 residues. Germline lookup yields CDR1 LGHDT and CDR2 YNNKEL (reference sequence). J gave up 1 base and V 0 bases, and 6 bases lay outside the gene matches. The CDR3 sequence: CASSQDHSSGGSYEQYF. The CDR3 region has the DNA TGTGCCAGCAGCCAAGATCACTCTAGCGGGGGATCCTACGAGCAGTACTTC.

This clonotype was detected many times. The chain has TRBV28 and TRBJ2-7; no clear D gene. Germline CDR1 MDHEN, CDR2 SYDVKM. V was clipped by 6 bases and J by 3 bases, with 21 bases between them. This CDR3 region has 16 residues. CDR3 region: CASRAVAFTTNYEQYF. Written as DNA, the CDR3 is TGTGCCAGCAGGGCGGTAGCCTTTACCACGAACTACGAGCAGTACTTC.

This clonotype appeared many times. The genes are TRBV7-6 and TRBJ2-4, with D maybe TRBD2 (5 bases). This CDR3 is built from 16 residues. The V end lost 4 bases, the J end lost 0 bases, and 13 bases lay between the germline ends. Per germline, CDR1 SGHVS and CDR2 FNYEAQ. The DNA of the CDR3 is TGTGCCAGCAGCTCCAGCACCGGGATAGCCAAAAACATTCAGTACTTC. It yields the protein CASSSSTGIAKNIQYF. Looking up the rest from reference TRBV7-6 and TRBJ2-4 gives the full variable domain: GAGVSQSPRYKVTKRGQDVALRCDPISGHVSLYWYRQALGQGPEFLTYFNYEAQQDKSGLPNDRFSAERPEGSISTLTIQRTEQRDSAMYRCASSSSTGIAKNIQYFGAGTRLSVL.

This chain uses TRBV11-2 with TRBJ2-1; D not resolved. The length of the CDR3 is 14 residues. Trimming took off 5 bases at V and 7 bases at J, with 15 bases between the two ends. The germline gives CDR1 SGHAT, CDR2 FQNNGV. The CDR3 region is CASSRLGPINEQFF. CDR3 DNA: TGTGCCAGCAGCCGACTCGGGCCTATTAATGAGCAGTTCTTC.

As concerns this clonotype: A much larger clone differs from this one at a single base, so this may be a read error. The chain employs TRBV28 and TRBJ1-1; D might be TRBD1 (5 bases). Trimming shortened V by 7 bases and J by 10 bases, and 13 bases separated the two germline ends. Germline assignment: CDR1 MDHEN and CDR2 SYDVKM. CDR3 length: 11 residues. The CDR3 coding sequence is TGTGCCAGCACATCAGGGCACGGAGCTTTCTTT. Translated: CASTSGHGAFF.

This clonotype occurred a few times. V usage is TRBV2 and J usage is TRBJ2-7; D may match TRBD1 or TRBD2 (5 bases each). The V end lost 3 bases, the J end lost 1 base, and 13 bases lay between the germline ends. The V gene's germline CDR1 is SNHLY and CDR2 FYNNEI. The CDR3 consists of 15 residues. The CDR3 is CASSDVGTPSYEQYF. DNA of the CDR3: TGTGCCAGCAGTGATGTTGGGACCCCATCCTACGAGCAGTACTTC.

Ten or more counts support this clonotype. The CDR3 DNA reads as TGTGCCAGCAGCTTCCAGGGGGCGCGGAGAAGCACAGATACGCAGTATTTT. Protein sequence: CASSFQGARRSTDTQYF. This chain joins TRBV7-2 and TRBJ2-3; 8 bases agree with TRBD1. Germline V gene sequence: CDR1 SGHTA, CDR2 FQGNSA. The CDR3 is 17 residues long. After removal of 3 bases from V and 0 bases from J, the junction contained 8 bases not matched to a gene.

This clonotype was observed a single time. Being one base from a much bigger clone, this may be a read error. The J gene is TRBJ2-3, the V gene TRBV15; the D is unclear. V was pared by 5 bases and J by 1 base, with 4 bases between. The CDR3 consists of 12 residues. Germline assignment: CDR1 LNHNV and CDR2 YYDKDF (reference sequence). CDR3 DNA sequence: TGTGCCACCAGCGCAGGCACAGATACGCAGTATTTT. As protein: CATSAGTDTQYF.

This clonotype was recorded once. The genes are TRBV13 and TRBJ2-4, with D perhaps given as TRBD1 or TRBD2 (5 bases each). This CDR3 comprises 17 residues. Germline lookup yields CDR1 PRHDT and CDR2 FYEKMQ (reference sequence). The CDR3 nucleotides read TGTGTCACCTCGAATCGGGACCGGGGCTTAGCCAAAAACATTCAGTACTTC. Translation gives CVTSNRDRGLAKNIQYF.

This clonotype was recorded many times. Compared with germline, one end of the junction differs, possibly owing to a read error. The chain links TRBV5-1 to TRBJ1-1; 8 bases are a match to TRBD1. The CDR3 is made up of 14 amino acids. Germline V gene sequence: CDR1 SGHRS, CDR2 YFSETQ. The DNA of the CDR3 is TGTGCCAGCAGTACCGGACAGGGGAACACTGAAGCTTTCTTT. It yields the protein CASSTGQGNTEAFF.

The V call is TRBV15, the J call TRBJ1-1; 7 bases map to TRBD1. V lost 7 bases and J lost 8; bases outside the gene matches: 7. The CDR3 extends over 12 amino acids. Germline CDR1 LNHNV, CDR2 YYDKDF (reference sequence). The CDR3 loop is CATNQGGGEAFF. CDR3 coding DNA: TGTGCCACCAACCAGGGGGGGGGGGAAGCTTTCTTT.